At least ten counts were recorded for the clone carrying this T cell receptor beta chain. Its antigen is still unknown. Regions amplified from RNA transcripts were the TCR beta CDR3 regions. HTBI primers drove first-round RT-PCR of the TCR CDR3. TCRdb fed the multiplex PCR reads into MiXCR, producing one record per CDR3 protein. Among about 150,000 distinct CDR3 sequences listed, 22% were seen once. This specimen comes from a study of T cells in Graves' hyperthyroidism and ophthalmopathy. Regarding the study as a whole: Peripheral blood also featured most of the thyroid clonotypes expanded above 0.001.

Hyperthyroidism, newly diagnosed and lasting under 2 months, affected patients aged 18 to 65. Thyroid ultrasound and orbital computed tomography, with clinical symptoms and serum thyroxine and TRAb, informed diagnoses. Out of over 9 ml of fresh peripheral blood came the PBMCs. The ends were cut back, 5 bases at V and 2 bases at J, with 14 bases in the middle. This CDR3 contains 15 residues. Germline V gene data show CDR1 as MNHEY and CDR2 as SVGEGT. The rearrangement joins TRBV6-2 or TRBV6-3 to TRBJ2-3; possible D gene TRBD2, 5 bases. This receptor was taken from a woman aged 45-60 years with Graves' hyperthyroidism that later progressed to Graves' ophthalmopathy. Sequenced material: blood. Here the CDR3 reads CASSPLAGLTDTQYF. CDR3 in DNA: TGTGCCAGCAGTCCGCTCGCGGGCCTCACAGATACGCAGTATTTT.